These T cell receptor beta chains were read from a single sample in a study of cytomegalovirus exposure and HLA in healthy donors. Method: immunoSEQ multiplex PCR; TCRdb's copy keeps in-frame clones and lacks some. This sample has about 130,000 clones, with around 8.5% found just once. What was sequenced was PBMCs. The origin of the receptors is a man aged 40-55 years in good health and CMV-seronegative. The CDR3 runs from the conserved cysteine through the conserved F or W. D genes are given only for firm matches. Clone size is not always given. Where it is, it says once, few, many or a class for expanded clones.

d_call | cdr3_length | j_call | clone_size | v_call | cdr3_nt | cdr3_aa
- | 14 | TRBJ1-4 | few | TRBV18 | TGTGCCAGCTCATTTTCCGGGACAAATGAAAAACTGTTTTTT | CASSFSGTNEKLFF
TRBD1 | 14 | TRBJ1-2 | few | TRBV2 | TGTGCCAGCAGTGTCCGGGACAGGGGCTATGGCTACACCTTC | CASSVRDRGYGYTF
- | 13 | TRBJ2-7 | - | TRBV7-9 | TGTGCCAGCAGCGCCTACAGGGGAGGCGAGCAGTACTTC | CASSAYRGGEQYF
- | 17 | TRBJ1-4 | - | TRBV4-3 | TGCGCCAGCAGCCAAGATCTAGTCCCAGGGATTGAGGAAAAACTGTTTTTT | CASSQDLVPGIEEKLFF
- | 14 | TRBJ2-5 | - | TRBV6-4 | TGTGCCAGCAGCCCGGGTGTGGGTCAAGAGACCCAGTACTTC | CASSPGVGQETQYF
TRBD1 | 15 | TRBJ2-7 | - | TRBV27 | TGTGCCAGCAGATGGGGGACAGGGGTGTACTACGAGCAGTACTTC | CASRWGTGVYYEQYF
TRBD2 | 15 | TRBJ2-2 | few | TRBV2 | TGTGCCAGCACCTGGACTAGCGGGGGGCCCGGGGAGCTGTTTTTT | CASTWTSGGPGELFF
- | 16 | TRBJ2-1 | - | TRBV7-8 | TGTGCCAGCAGCATGGGGCCCGACGACGGCGGAAATGAGCAGTTCTTC | CASSMGPDDGGNEQFF
TRBD1 | 14 | TRBJ1-2 | few | TRBV5-4 | TGTGCCAGCAGTAACAGGGGTACTAACTATGGCTACACCTTC | CASSNRGTNYGYTF
TRBD1 | 15 | TRBJ2-6 | few | TRBV6-6 | TGTGCCAGCAGTTGGGACAGCTCTGGGGCCAACGTCCTGACTTTC | CASSWDSSGANVLTF
- | 16 | TRBJ2-1 | few | TRBV4-1 | TGCGCCAGCAGCCAAGTTGACTTGTTCTCCTACAATGAGCAGTTCTTC | CASSQVDLFSYNEQFF
TRBD2 | 17 | TRBJ2-2 | few | TRBV2 | TGTGCCAGCAGTGAACCTCAGGGTAGCGGGGTCACCGGGGAGCTGTTTTTT | CASSEPQGSGVTGELFF
- | 18 | TRBJ2-7 | - | TRBV5-1 | TGCGCCAGCAGCTCCGCCCTGGGGGATGGAAACAGGGCCCACGAGCAGTACTTC | CASSSALGDGNRAHEQYF
- | 11 | TRBJ1-1 | - | TRBV4-1 | TGCGCCAGCAGCCAAGGCGAGCAAGCTTTCTTT | CASSQGEQAFF
TRBD1 | 13 | TRBJ1-1 | - | TRBV6-5 | TGTGCCAGCAGCGGACAGGGATACACTGAAGCTTTCTTT | CASSGQGYTEAFF
TRBD2 | 15 | TRBJ2-1 | - | TRBV9 | TGTGCCAGCAGCGTAGATGGAACTAGCGGGGGGCCGGAGTTCTTC | CASSVDGTSGGPEFF
TRBD1 | 16 | TRBJ1-5 | few | TRBV19 | TGTGCCAGTAGTACGGGACAGACCCATAGCAATCAGCCCCAGCATTTT | CASSTGQTHSNQPQHF
- | 16 | TRBJ2-2 | - | TRBV7-2 | TGTGCCAGCAGCTTAGGGGGGGGCGTGCTGGGCGGGGAGCTGTTTTTT | CASSLGGGVLGGELFF
- | 15 | TRBJ1-2 | few | TRBV2 | TGTGCCAGCAGTGAAGCGCGACAGACCTACTATGGCTACACCTTC | CASSEARQTYYGYTF
- | 13 | TRBJ1-2 | few | TRBV4-1 | TGCGCCAGCAGCCAAGGGGGCGGCTATGGCTACACCTTC | CASSQGGGYGYTF
- | 11 | TRBJ1-1 | few | TRBV29-1 | TGCAGCGTTGACAGTTACCCTGAAGCTTTCTTT | CSVDSYPEAFF
TRBD1 | 15 | TRBJ2-3 | few | TRBV5-6 | TGTGCCAGCAGCTTGGGGACAGGCCAAACAGATACGCAGTATTTT | CASSLGTGQTDTQYF
TRBD2 | 15 | TRBJ2-5 | - | TRBV7-2 | TGTGCCAGCCGACTGGGACTAGCCTTACAAGAGACCCAGTACTTC | CASRLGLALQETQYF
- | 12 | TRBJ1-6 | - | TRBV19 | TGTGCCAGTAGGAACAGAGAGTCACCCCTCCACTTT | CASRNRESPLHF
TRBD1 | 15 | TRBJ2-7 | - | TRBV28 | TGTGCCAGCAGTTCTACAGGGGGAAACGCCTACGAGCAGTACTTC | CASSSTGGNAYEQYF
- | 13 | TRBJ1-1 | - | TRBV10-3 | TGTGCCATCATAGGGCAGGGGAACACTGAAGCTTTCTTT | CAIIGQGNTEAFF
- | 15 | TRBJ1-2 | few | TRBV21-1 | TGTGCCAGCAGCAAAGCGACAGGGGGCCACTATGGCTACACCTTC | CASSKATGGHYGYTF
TRBD1 | 14 | TRBJ1-6 | few | TRBV5-1 | TGCGCCAGCAGCTTAACAGGGGGCAATTCACCCCTCCACTTT | CASSLTGGNSPLHF
TRBD1 | 16 | TRBJ1-4 | few | TRBV4-1 | TGCGCCAGCAGAGACTGGACAGGCCGCACCCATGGGGAACTGTTTTTT | CASRDWTGRTHGELFF
- | 14 | TRBJ1-2 | few | TRBV7-9 | TGTGCCAGCAGCTCTCCTGAGGACTTCTATGGCTACACCTTC | CASSSPEDFYGYTF
TRBD1 | 17 | TRBJ1-3 | - | TRBV5-1 | TGCGCCAGCAGAGGGGGCCTTGGTGGACAGGGGGTCAACACCATATATTTT | CASRGGLGGQGVNTIYF
TRBD1 | 16 | TRBJ2-3 | - | TRBV28 | TGTGCCAGCAGCTCTGGACAGGGCCGTAGGACAGATACGCAGTATTTT | CASSSGQGRRTDTQYF
- | 13 | TRBJ1-6 | few | TRBV30 | TGTGCCTGGAGGGTAGGGGCGAATTCACCCCTCCACTTT | CAWRVGANSPLHF
- | 13 | TRBJ1-6 | - | TRBV2 | TGTGCCAGCCGGGAATTCCCTAATTCACCCCTCCACTTT | CASREFPNSPLHF
TRBD1 | 15 | TRBJ1-2 | few | TRBV27 | TGTGCCAGCAGTATCGCCGGGACAGGGCTCTATGGCTACACCTTC | CASSIAGTGLYGYTF
TRBD1 | 13 | TRBJ1-1 | few | TRBV7-9 | TGTGCCAGCAGCGTACCAGGGGGCCCTGAAGCTTTCTTT | CASSVPGGPEAFF
- | 12 | TRBJ2-1 | few | TRBV7-9 | TGTGCCAGCAGCTCGGTCCTTGATGAGCAGTTCTTC | CASSSVLDEQFF
- | 14 | TRBJ1-2 | few | TRBV4-2 | TGTGCCAGCAGCCAGATTGACGGGAACTATGGCTACACCTTC | CASSQIDGNYGYTF
- | 12 | TRBJ2-5 | few | TRBV5-6 | TGTGCCAGCAGCTTGTTTTATCAGACCCAGTACTTC | CASSLFYQTQYF
- | 15 | TRBJ1-4 | few | TRBV25-1 | TGTGCCAGCAGTGACAGGGCCCCAACTAATGAAAAACTGTTTTTT | CASSDRAPTNEKLFF
TRBD1 | 14 | TRBJ2-5 | few | TRBV13 | TGTGCCAGCAGTCCCGGGACAGGGCTTGAGACCCAGTACTTC | CASSPGTGLETQYF
- | 11 | TRBJ2-5 | few | TRBV30 | TGTGCCTGGAGACAGAGAGAGACCCAGTACTTC | CAWRQRETQYF
TRBD1 | 15 | TRBJ1-3 | - | TRBV9 | TGTGCCAGCAGCGGGACAGGAGCCTCGGGAAACACCATATATTTT | CASSGTGASGNTIYF
TRBD2 | 16 | TRBJ2-1 | - | TRBV5-4 | TGTGCCAGCAGCTTGGGACTAGCGGTCTCCTACAATGAGCAGTTCTTC | CASSLGLAVSYNEQFF
TRBD1 | 15 | TRBJ2-1 | - | TRBV30 | TGTGCCTGGAGTGTACTTAGGGGGCGAATCAATGAGCAGTTCTTC | CAWSVLRGRINEQFF
- | 13 | TRBJ2-2 | few | TRBV6-1 | TGTGCCAGCAGAGCGGACAGACACGGGGAGCTGTTTTTT | CASRADRHGELFF
TRBD2 | 15 | TRBJ2-2 | few | TRBV6-1 | TGTGCCAGCAGTGAGGGACTAGCGGTTGACGGGGAGCTGTTTTTT | CASSEGLAVDGELFF
- | 14 | TRBJ1-2 | few | TRBV7-9 | TGTGCCAGCAGCCCCCCGTCCCTAAACTATGGCTACACCTTC | CASSPPSLNYGYTF
TRBD1 | 16 | TRBJ2-5 | few | TRBV4-1 | TGCGCCAGCAGCCAGGCCCCGACAGGGCCGAGGGAGACCCAGTACTTC | CASSQAPTGPRETQYF
- | 14 | TRBJ2-5 | - | TRBV15 | TGTGCCACCAGCTTAGACTTATCCCACCGGACCCAGTACTTC | CATSLDLSHRTQYF
- | 14 | TRBJ2-7 | - | TRBV10-1 | TGCGCCAGCAGTGAAGACGGGAGCTCCTACGAGCAGTACTTC | CASSEDGSSYEQYF
- | 14 | TRBJ1-1 | few | TRBV2 | TGTGCCAGCAGAACCGGACAAGCGAACACTGAAGCTTTCTTT | CASRTGQANTEAFF
- | 14 | TRBJ2-5 | few | TRBV6-1 | TGTGCCACCTCGCTGGAACAGGGTTTAGAGACCCAGTACTTC | CATSLEQGLETQYF
- | 15 | TRBJ2-6 | few | TRBV19 | TGTGCCAGCCACATCCAGGGCTCTGGGGCCAACGTCCTGACTTTC | CASHIQGSGANVLTF
- | 15 | TRBJ2-2 | - | TRBV7-7 | TGTGCCAGCAGCGCCTACAGGGTGGGACCCGGGGAGCTGTTTTTT | CASSAYRVGPGELFF
TRBD1 | 15 | TRBJ2-3 | - | TRBV7-9 | TGTGCCAGCAGCTTAGAGGGGACAGACACAGATACGCAGTATTTT | CASSLEGTDTDTQYF
- | 15 | TRBJ1-2 | - | TRBV28 | TGTGCCAGCAGTTCACTTTCGGACTGGAACTATGGCTACACCTTC | CASSSLSDWNYGYTF